The rows below give T cell receptor beta chains drawn from one sample of a study of tumor-infiltrating lymphocytes in localized non-small cell lung cancer. TCRdb's copy holds only in-frame clones and misses some; the assay was immunoSEQ multiplex PCR. The sample has 21,000 or so clones; approximately 80% are singletons. The sample comprised lung tumor tissue. The receptors originated from a human donor with non-small cell lung cancer. Each CDR3 is given with its conserved first and last residue. A D gene is named only where the DNA matches it firmly. Expanded clones get a size class; other rows say once, few or many, or leave the size out.

TGCAGCGGAAGGGCAGGCAATGAGCAGTTCTTC CSGRAGNEQFF TRBJ2-1 NA NA TRBV29-1
TGTGCCAGCAGCCAAGATTGGGACTCCTACGAGCAGTACTTC CASSQDWDSYEQYF TRBJ2-7 NA NA TRBV14
TGTGCCACCAGCCTCCTGACGGGGGGCGCCTACGAGCAGTACTTC CATSLLTGGAYEQYF TRBJ2-7 NA NA TRBV11-2
TGTGCCAGCAGCCAAGGGCGGAACACTCGAGGTTTCTTT CASSQGRNTRGFF TRBJ1-1 medium-sized NA TRBV14
TGTGCCAGCAGCCCAGGCGGCAGGGGAGGTCAGCCCCAGCATTTT CASSPGGRGGQPQHF TRBJ1-5 NA NA TRBV7-9
TGTGCCAGCAGCTTAAAGGGCCGGGAGGGGACAGATACGCAGTATTTT CASSLKGREGTDTQYF TRBJ2-3 NA TRBD2 TRBV7-3
TGTGCCTGGACCGTCGGGGGGGGCCACAACATTCAGTACTTC CAWTVGGGHNIQYF TRBJ2-4 NA TRBD2 TRBV30
TGTGCCAGCAGCCTCTTACCCCTTGAGGCCGGGGAGCTGTTTTTT CASSLLPLEAGELFF TRBJ2-2 NA NA TRBV7-9
TGCGCCAGCAGTGAGGAGCCCCGCCTAGATACGCAGTATTTT CASSEEPRLDTQYF TRBJ2-3 NA NA TRBV10-1
TGCGCCAGCAGGCAGGACAGCGTTGGGGAGCAGTACTTC CASRQDSVGEQYF TRBJ2-7 NA NA TRBV5-1
TGTGCCAGTAGTTTTAGGACTACTAACTCCTACGAGCAGTACTTC CASSFRTTNSYEQYF TRBJ2-7 once NA TRBV19
TGCGCCAGCAGCTTAGGACCCGATGAAAAACTGTTTTTT CASSLGPDEKLFF TRBJ1-4 once NA TRBV5-1
TGTGCCAGCAGCTCAAGGGCGGGAGGTCGGACAGATACGCAGTATTTT CASSSRAGGRTDTQYF TRBJ2-3 NA TRBD2 TRBV7-9
TGTGCCAGCAGCTCAGATCAGGGGAAATTAGGTGAGCAGTTCTTC CASSSDQGKLGEQFF TRBJ2-1 NA NA TRBV11-3
TGTGCCAGCGGAGCCCCGGGACTAGAATCCGAGCAGTACTTC CASGAPGLESEQYF TRBJ2-7 NA TRBD2 TRBV27
TGCGCCAGCAGCAGGGGGGAAGAGACCCAGTACTTC CASSRGEETQYF TRBJ2-5 NA NA TRBV5-1
TGTGCCTGGGGTTTCCTAACAGGGGGCCTACCCTCTGGAAACACCATATATTTT CAWGFLTGGLPSGNTIYF TRBJ1-3 once TRBD1 TRBV30
TGTGCCAGCAGTAGAATTTCTGGCGTTTTGGGCGAGCAGTACTTC CASSRISGVLGEQYF TRBJ2-7 NA NA TRBV6-5
TGTGCCAGCAGGGGGCTGTGGAACTACGAGCAGTACTTC CASRGLWNYEQYF TRBJ2-7 NA NA TRBV6-5
TGTGCCAGCAGCAACTACGAGCAGTACTTC CASSNYEQYF TRBJ2-7 medium-sized NA TRBV21-1
TGTGCCAGCAGGGGACAGACGAACACCGGGGAGCTGTTTTTT CASRGQTNTGELFF TRBJ2-2 once TRBD1 TRBV11-2
TGTGCCAGCAGTTTTCTAGCGGGAGATACGCAGTATTTT CASSFLAGDTQYF TRBJ2-3 NA TRBD2 TRBV11-2
TGTGCCAGCAGCTTACAACCGGGGGAGGTCTACGAGCAGTACTTC CASSLQPGEVYEQYF TRBJ2-7 NA NA TRBV7-2
TGTGCCAGCAGCTTCCGGGGGAACACTGAAGCTTTCTTT CASSFRGNTEAFF TRBJ1-1 NA NA TRBV5-6
TGTGCCAGCAGCAGACAGGGGGCAAAAAATAGCAATCAGCCCCAGCATTTT CASSRQGAKNSNQPQHF TRBJ1-5 NA NA TRBV21-1
TGTGCCAGCAGTTCCCACCGGGACAGCTTCCCATATAGCAATCAGCCCCAGCATTTT CASSSHRDSFPYSNQPQHF TRBJ1-5 NA TRBD1 TRBV6-7
TGTGCCAGCAGCCAGGGAGAGACCCAGTACTTC CASSQGETQYF TRBJ2-5 NA NA TRBV9
TGTGCCACCAGCACCCGGGAGGGGTCAGATACGCAGTATTTT CATSTREGSDTQYF TRBJ2-3 NA TRBD2 TRBV15
TGCGCCAGCAGACAGGACGGGACACTTACCTACGAGCAGTACTTC CASRQDGTLTYEQYF TRBJ2-7 NA NA TRBV5-1
TGTGCCTGGAGTGTACATTCGGGTTGGAGCGGGGAAGAGACCCAGTACTTC CAWSVHSGWSGEETQYF TRBJ2-5 NA TRBD2 TRBV30
TGTGCCAGCAGGAGCGGGAGGGCCCGAGAGACCCAGTACTTC CASRSGRARETQYF TRBJ2-5 NA TRBD2 TRBV27
TGCGCCAGCAGCCTAGGACTAGCGGGGGATGAGCAGTTCTTC CASSLGLAGDEQFF TRBJ2-1 NA TRBD2 TRBV10-2
TGTGCCAGTAGTATAACCACCGGGACGACGTCCGAGCAGTACTTC CASSITTGTTSEQYF TRBJ2-7 NA NA TRBV19
TGTGCCCTAACCAGACTAAGCACAGATACGCAGTATTTT CALTRLSTDTQYF TRBJ2-3 few NA TRBV2
TGTGCCAGTCGTGTTGGGAATAGCAATCAGCCCCAGCATTTT CASRVGNSNQPQHF TRBJ1-5 NA NA TRBV19
TGCGCCAGCAGTTCCGTAACGCAAGAGACCCAGTACTTC CASSSVTQETQYF TRBJ2-5 NA NA TRBV5-1
TGTGCCAGTAGTATGGGTAGTGTCTATGGCTACACCTTC CASSMGSVYGYTF TRBJ1-2 NA NA TRBV19
TGTGCCAGCAGCCCATCCCCCCACACAGATACGCAGTATTTT CASSPSPHTDTQYF TRBJ2-3 NA NA TRBV25-1
TGTGCCAGCAGGGGAGGGGGAGAGTCGGGCTACACCTTC CASRGGGESGYTF TRBJ1-2 NA NA TRBV2
TGTGCCAGCAGCTTAGGGACGGGGCGGGAGCTCTACGAGCAGTACTTC CASSLGTGRELYEQYF TRBJ2-7 NA TRBD2 TRBV7-8
TGTGCCACCAGTATAGCCGGTAACGGACTCTATGGCTACACCTTC CATSIAGNGLYGYTF TRBJ1-2 NA NA TRBV15
TGTGCCTGGCATTACAGCTCTGGGGCCAACGTCCTGACTTTC CAWHYSSGANVLTF TRBJ2-6 NA NA TRBV30
TGTGCCAGCTCCCCGGGACCGCGGTTCACTGAAGCTTTCTTT CASSPGPRFTEAFF TRBJ1-1 NA NA TRBV18
TGTGCCAGCACCCAGTACAGGGGGAACACTGAAGCTTTCTTT CASTQYRGNTEAFF TRBJ1-1 NA TRBD1 TRBV6-6
TGTGCCAGCAGCGTAGATCAAAGGGACACTGAAGCTTTCTTT CASSVDQRDTEAFF TRBJ1-1 NA NA TRBV9
TGTGCCAGTAGTATCCCCGGACAGGGCGCGGGGCAGCCCCAGCATTTT CASSIPGQGAGQPQHF TRBJ1-5 NA TRBD1 TRBV19
TGTGCCACCTACCCGGGGGGCAATCAGCCCCAGCATTTT CATYPGGNQPQHF TRBJ1-5 NA NA TRBV6-5
TGTGCCAGCAGTTACCAATTCCAGGGGTCCACCGGGGAGCTGTTTTTT CASSYQFQGSTGELFF TRBJ2-2 NA NA TRBV6-5
TGTGCCAGCAGTGAGATCGCGCCGGGGGCATTCGGGGAGCTGTTTTTT CASSEIAPGAFGELFF TRBJ2-2 NA NA TRBV2
TGTGCCAGCAGTGTTACCCTGCAGGCTGAAGCTTTCTTT CASSVTLQAEAFF TRBJ1-1 NA NA TRBV6-4
TGTGCCTGGAGTACCTACGGGACGGATAACTATGGCTACACCTTC CAWSTYGTDNYGYTF TRBJ1-2 few NA TRBV30
TGCGCCAGCAGCCAAGATCTAGTAGCCGGCGAGCAGTACTTC CASSQDLVAGEQYF TRBJ2-7 NA NA TRBV4-3
TGCGCCAGCAGCCAAGGGGGGGTTGGGGCCAACGTCCTGACTTTC CASSQGGVGANVLTF TRBJ2-6 NA NA TRBV4-3
TGCGCCAGCAGCTTGTGGTCAGGAAATGAAAAACTGTTTTTT CASSLWSGNEKLFF TRBJ1-4 NA NA TRBV5-1
TGTGCCAGCAGCCGTGGGACGCAAGAGACCCAGTACTTC CASSRGTQETQYF TRBJ2-5 NA NA TRBV7-2
TGTGCCAGTAGTTTCCGGGGCGCCTACAATGAGCAGTTCTTC CASSFRGAYNEQFF TRBJ2-1 NA NA TRBV19
TGTGCCAGCAGCGTAGTGGGGGGTGGCTACACCTTC CASSVVGGGYTF TRBJ1-2 NA NA TRBV9
TGCGCCAGCAGCTCGCACGAGGGGTCCGGATTCACCTTC CASSSHEGSGFTF TRBJ1-2 few NA TRBV5-1
TGTGCCAGCACCGGGACGTTCGGGGAGACCCAGTACTTC CASTGTFGETQYF TRBJ2-5 NA NA TRBV7-2
TGTGCCAGCAGGGCCGGGACAGGGAGCAATCAGCCCCAGCATTTT CASRAGTGSNQPQHF TRBJ1-5 NA TRBD1 TRBV28